This TCR beta chain was obtained from a study of blood T cell repertoires in COVID-19. Looking at the study overall: From T cells, B-cell-depleted T cells, or PBMCs came the material, which was cDNA or gDNA.

TCRdb's copy holds only in-frame clones and misses some; the assay was immunoSEQ multiplex PCR. The sample has 250,000 to 350,000 clones, about 83% seen once. From germline, CDR1 is MDHEN and CDR2 SYDVKM. The CDR3 extends over 15 amino acids. The trim removed 5 bases at V and 6 bases at J, leaving 5 bases unmatched. The chain has TRBV28 and TRBJ1-5; 12 bases map to TRBD1. Sample: peripheral blood. The receptor was isolated from a woman aged 50 to 65 with acute or convalescent COVID-19. The DNA of the CDR3 is TGTGCCAGCAGTCCCCGGGACAGGGGGCCTCAGCCCCAGCATTTT. It yields the protein CASSPRDRGPQPQHF.